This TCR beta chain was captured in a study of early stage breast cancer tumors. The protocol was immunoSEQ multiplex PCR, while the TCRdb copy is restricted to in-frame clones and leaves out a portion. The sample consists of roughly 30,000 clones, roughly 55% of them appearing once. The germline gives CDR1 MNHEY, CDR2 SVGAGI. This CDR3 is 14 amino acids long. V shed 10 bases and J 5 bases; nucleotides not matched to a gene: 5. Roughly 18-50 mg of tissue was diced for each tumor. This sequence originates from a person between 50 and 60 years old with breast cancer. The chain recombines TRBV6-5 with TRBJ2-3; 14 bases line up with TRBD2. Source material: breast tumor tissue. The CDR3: CATLTSGRGDTQYF. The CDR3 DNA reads TGTGCCACCTTGACTAGCGGGAGGGGAGATACGCAGTATTTT.